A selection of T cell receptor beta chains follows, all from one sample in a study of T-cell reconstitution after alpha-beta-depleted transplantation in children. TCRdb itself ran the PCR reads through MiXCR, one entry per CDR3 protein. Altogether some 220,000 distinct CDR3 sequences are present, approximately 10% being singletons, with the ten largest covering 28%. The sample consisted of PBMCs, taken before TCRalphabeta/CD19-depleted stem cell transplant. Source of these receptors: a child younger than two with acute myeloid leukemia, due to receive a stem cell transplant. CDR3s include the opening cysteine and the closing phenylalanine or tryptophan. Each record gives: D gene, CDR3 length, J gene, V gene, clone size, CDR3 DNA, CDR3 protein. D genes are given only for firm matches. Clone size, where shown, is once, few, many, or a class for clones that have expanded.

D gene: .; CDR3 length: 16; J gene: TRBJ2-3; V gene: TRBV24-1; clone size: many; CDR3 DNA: TGTGCCACCAGTGATTTGCCCCGGGGTAGCACAGATACGCAGTATTTT; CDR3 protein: CATSDLPRGSTDTQYF
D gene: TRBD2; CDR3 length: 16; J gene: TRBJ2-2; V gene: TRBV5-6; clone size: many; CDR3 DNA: TGTGCCAGCAGCTCACTAGCGGGAGCGAACACCGGGGAGCTGTTTTTT; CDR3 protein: CASSSLAGANTGELFF
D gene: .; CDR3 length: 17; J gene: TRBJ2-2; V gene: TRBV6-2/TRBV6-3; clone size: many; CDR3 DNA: TGTGCCAGCTGGGGGCCGCGTCGTCAGCCGAACACCGGGGAGCTGTTTTTT; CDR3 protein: CASWGPRRQPNTGELFF
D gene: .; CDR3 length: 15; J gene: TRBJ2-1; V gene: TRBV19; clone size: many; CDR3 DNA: TGTGCCAGTAGTATAGAAGGAGGGCCCTACAATGAGCAGTTCTTC; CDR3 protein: CASSIEGGPYNEQFF
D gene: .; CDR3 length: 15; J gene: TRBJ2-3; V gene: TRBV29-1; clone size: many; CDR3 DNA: TGCAGCGTTACCCTGGAGGACAGCTACACAGATACGCAGTATTTT; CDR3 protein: CSVTLEDSYTDTQYF
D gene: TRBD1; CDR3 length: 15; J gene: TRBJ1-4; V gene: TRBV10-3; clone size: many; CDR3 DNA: TGTGCCATCAGTGAGTCGGGACAGGGGACTGAAAAACTGTTTTTT; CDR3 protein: CAISESGQGTEKLFF
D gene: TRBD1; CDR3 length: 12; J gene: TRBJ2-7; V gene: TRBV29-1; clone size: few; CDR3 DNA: TGCAGCGTTGCCTTAACAGGGGCCGAGCAGTACTTC; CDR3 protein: CSVALTGAEQYF
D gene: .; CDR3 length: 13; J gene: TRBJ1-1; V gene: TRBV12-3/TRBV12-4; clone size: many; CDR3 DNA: TGTGCCAGCAGTTCCCCTGGGGGGGGCAGAGCTTTCTTT; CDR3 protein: CASSSPGGGRAFF
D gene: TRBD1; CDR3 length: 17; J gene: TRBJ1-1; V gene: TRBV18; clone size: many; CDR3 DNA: TGTGCCAGCTCACCCCTGGGGACAGAGGGGGGTCGGACTGAAGCTTTCTTT; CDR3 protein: CASSPLGTEGGRTEAFF
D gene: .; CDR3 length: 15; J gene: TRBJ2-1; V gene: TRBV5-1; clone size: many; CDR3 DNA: TGCGCCAGCAGCTTGGCCATAAGGCGGGACAATGAGCAGTTCTTC; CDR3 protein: CASSLAIRRDNEQFF
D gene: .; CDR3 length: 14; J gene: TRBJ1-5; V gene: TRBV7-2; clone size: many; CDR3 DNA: TGTGCCAGCAGCTTAGGGACAGTGAATCAGCCCCAGCATTTT; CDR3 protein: CASSLGTVNQPQHF
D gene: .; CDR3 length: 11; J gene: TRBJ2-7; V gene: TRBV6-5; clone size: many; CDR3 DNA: TGTGCCAGCAGTTATTTTGAGGCTCAGTACTTC; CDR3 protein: CASSYFEAQYF
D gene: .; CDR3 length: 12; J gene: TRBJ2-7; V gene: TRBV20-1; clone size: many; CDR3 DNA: TGCAGTGCAAAGGACCAAGCGGGCGAGCAGTACTTC; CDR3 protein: CSAKDQAGEQYF
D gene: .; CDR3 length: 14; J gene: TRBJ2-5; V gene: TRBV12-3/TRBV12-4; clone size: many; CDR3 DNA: TGTGCCAGCAGTTTGCGGGTGATACAAGAGACCCAGTACTTC; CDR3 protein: CASSLRVIQETQYF
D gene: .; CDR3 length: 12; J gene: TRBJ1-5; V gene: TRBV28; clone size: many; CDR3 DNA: TGTGCCAGCGAAGGGGGCAATCAGCCCCAGCATTTT; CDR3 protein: CASEGGNQPQHF
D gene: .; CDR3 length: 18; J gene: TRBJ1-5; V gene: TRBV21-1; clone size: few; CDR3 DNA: TGTGCCAGCAGCAAAGTGGGATACAGGGGGCGCCGGAATCAGCCCCAGCATTTT; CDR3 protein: CASSKVGYRGRRNQPQHF
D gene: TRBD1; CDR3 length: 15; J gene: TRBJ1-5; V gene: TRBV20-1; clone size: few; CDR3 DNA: TGCAGTGCTAGGACGGACAGGGGCCCGAATCAGCCCCAGCATTTT; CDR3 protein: CSARTDRGPNQPQHF
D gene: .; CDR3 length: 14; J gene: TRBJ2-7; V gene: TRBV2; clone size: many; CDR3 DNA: TGTGCCAGCAAGGGGGGGTTGCTATCCTACGAGCAGTACTTC; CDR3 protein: CASKGGLLSYEQYF
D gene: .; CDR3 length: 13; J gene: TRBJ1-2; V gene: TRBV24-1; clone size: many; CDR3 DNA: TGTGCCACCAGTGACAACAGGGTCAAGGGCTACACCTTC; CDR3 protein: CATSDNRVKGYTF
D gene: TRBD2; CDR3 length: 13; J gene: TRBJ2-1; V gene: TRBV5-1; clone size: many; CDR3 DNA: TGCGCCAGCGGGAGCGGGAGATACAATGAGCAGTTCTTC; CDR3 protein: CASGSGRYNEQFF
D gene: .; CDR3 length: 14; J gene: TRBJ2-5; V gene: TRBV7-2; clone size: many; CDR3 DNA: TGTGCCAGCAGCCTGCAAGTGAGCCAAGAGACCCAGTACTTC; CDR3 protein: CASSLQVSQETQYF
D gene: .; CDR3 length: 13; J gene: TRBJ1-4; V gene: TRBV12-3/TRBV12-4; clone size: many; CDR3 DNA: TGTGCCAGCTCCGGTGGCTGGGTAGTAAAACTGTTTTTT; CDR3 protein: CASSGGWVVKLFF
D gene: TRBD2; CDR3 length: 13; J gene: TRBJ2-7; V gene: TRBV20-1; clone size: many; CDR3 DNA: TGCAGTGCGAGCGGGAGGGCCGTCGAAGAGCAGTACTTC; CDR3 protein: CSASGRAVEEQYF
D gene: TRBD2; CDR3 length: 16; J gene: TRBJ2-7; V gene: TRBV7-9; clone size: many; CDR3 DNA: TGTGCCAGCAGCTTAGGGGTCGGGACTAGCGATTACGAGCAGTACTTC; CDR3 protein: CASSLGVGTSDYEQYF
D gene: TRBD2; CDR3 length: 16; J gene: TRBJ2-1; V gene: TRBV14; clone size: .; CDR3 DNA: TGTGCCAGCAGCCCGATAGCGGGAAGCTCCTACAATGAGCAGTTCTTC; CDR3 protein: CASSPIAGSSYNEQFF
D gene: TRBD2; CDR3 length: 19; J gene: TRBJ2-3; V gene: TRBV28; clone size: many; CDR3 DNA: TGTGCCAGCAGTCCTCGCCGCGGACTAGCGGGAGCGGGCACAGATACGCAGTATTTT; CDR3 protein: CASSPRRGLAGAGTDTQYF
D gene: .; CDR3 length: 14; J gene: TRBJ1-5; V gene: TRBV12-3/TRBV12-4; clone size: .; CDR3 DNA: TGTACCGGCAGTTCCTGGGGGGGCAATCAGCCCCAGCATTTT; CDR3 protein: CTGSSWGGNQPQHF
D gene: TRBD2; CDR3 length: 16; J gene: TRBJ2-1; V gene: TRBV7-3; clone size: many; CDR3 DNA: TGTGCCAGCAGCTTAACTCCCAGCGGGAGGACAGATGAGCAGTTCTTC; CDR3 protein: CASSLTPSGRTDEQFF
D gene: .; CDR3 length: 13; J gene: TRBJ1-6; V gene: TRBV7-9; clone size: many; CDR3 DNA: TGTGCCAGCAGCTTAATGTCTAATTCACCCCTCCACTTT; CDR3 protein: CASSLMSNSPLHF
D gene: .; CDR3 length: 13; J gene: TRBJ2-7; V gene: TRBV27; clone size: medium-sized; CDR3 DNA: TGTGCCAGCACCCTTAAGGGAGGCTACGAGCAGTACTTC; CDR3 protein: CASTLKGGYEQYF
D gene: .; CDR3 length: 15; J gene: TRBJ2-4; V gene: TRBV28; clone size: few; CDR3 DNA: TGTGCCAGCAGTGGGGAGGGGGCACCTTTAAACATTCAGTACTTC; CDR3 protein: CASSGEGAPLNIQYF
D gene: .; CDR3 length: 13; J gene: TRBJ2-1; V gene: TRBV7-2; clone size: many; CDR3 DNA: TGTGCCAGCACCCTCTTCGCGGGCAATGAGCAGTTCTTC; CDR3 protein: CASTLFAGNEQFF
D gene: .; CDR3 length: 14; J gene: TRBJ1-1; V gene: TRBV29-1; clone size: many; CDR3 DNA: TGCAGCGTTCCGAGGGGGGGAGGCAACACTGAAGCTTTCTTT; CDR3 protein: CSVPRGGGNTEAFF
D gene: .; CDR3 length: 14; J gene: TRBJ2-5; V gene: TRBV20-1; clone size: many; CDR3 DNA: TGCAGTGCTAGAAAGGTCCTATACCAAGAGACCCAGTACTTC; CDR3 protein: CSARKVLYQETQYF
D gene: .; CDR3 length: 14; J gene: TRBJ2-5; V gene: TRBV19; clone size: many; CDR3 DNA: TGTGCCAGTAGCACCGGGGGGCTTCAAGAGACCCAGTACTTC; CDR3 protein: CASSTGGLQETQYF